This entry is about one T cell receptor (beta chain). This clone's antigen is unknown. Base qualities are not recorded, but no much larger clone differs from it by a single base. These data belong to a study of cytomegalovirus exposure and HLA in healthy donors (dated by TCRdb to about 2017). About the study as a whole: According to a later analysis, the 120 or so validation repertoires were produced on the same platform as the roughly 720 repertoires of the first cohort. High-throughput TCR immunosequencing, statistical association of individual TCRs with disease status, and machine learning were combined to predict cytomegalovirus infection status. A separate validation cohort of roughly 120 different subjects was used in addition to the approximately 700-subject first cohort. The aim of the study was to test whether cataloging public T cell receptors could identify signatures of past pathogen exposure. Broad study findings and their caveats: All 120 or so repertoires were used to score co-occurrence in the validation cohort in a later analysis, because that analysis had no HLA typing for the cohort. In vitro tests confirmed that a few of the cytomegalovirus-associated TCR beta chains recognize cytomegalovirus antigens. A total of 164 TCR beta chains were listed by the study as associated with cytomegalovirus. The classifier was reported to diagnose cytomegalovirus status with high specificity and sensitivity in both the original cohort and the validation cohort. While some public TCRs were present in many individuals, most TCR sequences turned up only very rarely across donors. Subsequent analysis determined that TCRs grouped into clusters in the first cohort also showed a tendency toward co-occurrence across the 120 or so validation repertoires, and approximately 93% of cluster scores exceeded 0. According to the authors, the approach could potentially be generalized to other disease states and immunological phenotypes.

Donors formed part of the validation cohort, which comprised 120 or so subjects and was distinct from the first cohort of some 700 subjects. Receptor libraries were prepared by the immunoSEQ multiplex PCR assay. The authors' analysis ran thus. A statistical classification framework was built for diagnosing cytomegalovirus status from the catalog of TCR beta chain sequences. Drawn from immuneACCESS, this table holds only the in-frame rearrangements with V and J called that TCRdb kept. Clones are partly lost; checked studies trace under half to an unresolved V gene and leave the rest unexplained. V and J calls and clone size are copied from that table; D and trimming were computed from the DNA. The sample profile shows some 170,000 clones; around 88% of them were found once. The ten largest clones capture about 2.2% of the sample. Trimming costs V 3 bases and J 2 bases, and their ends lie 14 bases apart. Via the germline V gene, CDR1 is SGDLS and CDR2 YYNGEE. The CDR3 goes from the cysteine to the phenylalanine over 16 residues. The CDR3 DNA has 48 bases and is translated from base 1.

The rearranged segments are TRBV9 and TRBJ2-2; the D segment could be TRBD2, given 6 matching bases. The receptor comes from a woman under 30 in good health and CMV-seronegative. Sequences were obtained from PBMCs. The encoded CDR3 is CASSARDFLNTGELFF. The nucleotide sequence is given as TGTGCCAGCAGCGCGAGGGACTTTTTAAACACCGGGGAGCTGTTTTTT.